This T cell receptor (beta chain) was sequenced in a study of T cell clusters in autoimmune cytopenias (dated by TCRdb to the late 2010s). Background for the entire study: TRB sequencing reached a median depth of 51,575 reads per sample and yielded a median of 2,350 distinct TRB clonotypes per sample. TRB and IGH repertoires from peripheral blood were sequenced in autoimmune cytopenia patients at active disease and during treatment follow-up, with healthy, CLL and autoimmune hepatitis controls included alongside. The study aimed to test whether autoimmune cytopenia patients carry a disease-specific immune repertoire signature usable as a blood-based biomarker. Study-wide findings and limitations: The T cell clusters were defined only in silico, and the functional role of the clusters still needed to be validated experimentally. Compared with active autoimmune hepatitis patients, healthy donors had almost three times as many exclusive TRB clusters, a finding consistent with an autoimmunity-wide signature. In the comparison of secondary cytopenia with CLL, no cluster-lack signature showed up, apparently because the dominant lymphoma-associated repertoire masked the signature. GLIPH results suggested that primary autoimmune cytopenia patients were missing physiological T cell clusters, with approximately 52 clusters found only in healthy donors compared with roughly 15 found only in patients. TRB repertoire shifts, with less even repertoires in secondary cytopenia and CLL, mostly reflected lymphoma bias rather than autoimmunity.

Comment on this clonotype: This receptor's antigen is unknown.

TRB rearrangements were amplified by multiplex PCR using a touch-down protocol with TRB-A and TRB-B primer pools mixed in one tube. Illumina adapters and sample indices were added to the amplicons through two consecutive PCR reactions using Phusion HS II polymerase. The amplicons were purified from gel with the NucleoSpin Gel and PCR Clean-up kit, after which the amplicons were quantified by Qubit and checked for quality on an Agilent 2100 Bioanalyzer. Libraries were sequenced on an Illumina MiSeq using 600-cycle, single-indexed, paired-end runs. As for the authors' bioinformatics: MiXCR version 2.1.12 with the default MiXCR reference library was used to align and assemble TRB reads. A clone was defined by each unique CDR3 nucleotide sequence, and the analysis included only productive sequences with two or more reads. Repertoire diversity was assessed with alpha-parameterized diversity profiles (alpha 0 to 5), including the Shannon (alpha 1) and Simpson (alpha 2) indices, which were computed with an R script. The tcR package was used to compute combinatorial TRB VJ usage, and cohorts were compared on this usage by principal component analysis with ade4. GLIPH clustering of TCRbeta CDR3s was carried out on cohort pairs matched by age and read depth, and cluster frequencies were compared by Wilcoxon test. Based on TCRdb reprocessing of the reads, there is one entry per CDR3 protein sequence, and DNA is missing. TCRdb's processing, not the authors', yielded these V and J calls. The table for this sample lists about 5,000 distinct CDR3 sequences. The ten biggest clones cover approximately 18% of the sample.

Each sample's TRB amplification started from approximately 250 ng of peripheral blood genomic DNA, which corresponds to tens of thousands of genome equivalents. The TCR was taken from a human donor with an autoimmune cytopenia or autoimmune hepatitis (not recorded which). Specimen: peripheral blood.

CDR3 sequence: CASSPPPGQGASYEQYF. The V gene is TRBV12-3 or TRBV12-4 and the J gene is TRBJ2-7; TCRdb returns TRBD1, unconfirmable since there is no DNA. The CDR3, cysteine through phenylalanine, is 17 amino acids long. No coding sequence is recorded.